In this sample, the clone carrying this TCR beta chain turned up a few times. Its specificity is not known. The data are from a study of human T cells and chemical hapten exposure. Separate cDNA molecules received unique molecular identifiers, which the library attached to them. One entry per CDR3 protein results from TCRdb running MiXCR on the RACE reads. The repertoire holds more than 75,000 distinct CDR3 sequences, around 10% seen once, with more than 3% in the top ten. Study outcomes and limitations: A positive correlation with patch test score was found for PT1 expanded TCR counts.

The junction had 7 bases not matched to a gene; V was cut back by 3 bases and J by 0 bases. In germline, CDR1 is KGHDR, CDR2 SFDVKD. CDR3 length: 18 amino acids. Time point denoted: pre-sensitization, week 0. Treatment indicated: therapeutic diphenylcyclopropenone sensitization with weekly scalp DPC. This chain uses TRBV24-1 with TRBJ2-2; the match to TRBD1 covers 9 bases. The TCR was taken from a middle-aged woman with alopecia areata. Some clones in this sample may be carry-over from other donors' samples. Sequencing was performed on whole blood, taken in connection with sensitization to the hapten diphenylcyclopropenone (DPC). The CDR3: CATSDPRDRAPNTGELFF. CDR3 nucleotide sequence: TGTGCCACCAGTGATCCCCGGGACAGGGCGCCGAACACCGGGGAGCTGTTTTTT.